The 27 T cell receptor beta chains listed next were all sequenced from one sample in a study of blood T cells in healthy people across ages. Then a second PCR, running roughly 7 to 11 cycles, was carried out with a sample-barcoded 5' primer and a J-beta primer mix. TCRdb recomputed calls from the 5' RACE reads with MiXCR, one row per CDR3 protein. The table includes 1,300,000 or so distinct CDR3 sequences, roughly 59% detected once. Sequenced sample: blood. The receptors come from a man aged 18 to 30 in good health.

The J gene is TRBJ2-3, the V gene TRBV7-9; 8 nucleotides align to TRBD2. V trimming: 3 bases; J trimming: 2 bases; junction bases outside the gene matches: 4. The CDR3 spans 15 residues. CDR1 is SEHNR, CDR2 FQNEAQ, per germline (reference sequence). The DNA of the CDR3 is TGTGCCAGCAGCTTCAGCGGGGGTGTCACAGATACGCAGTATTTT. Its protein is CASSFSGGVTDTQYF.

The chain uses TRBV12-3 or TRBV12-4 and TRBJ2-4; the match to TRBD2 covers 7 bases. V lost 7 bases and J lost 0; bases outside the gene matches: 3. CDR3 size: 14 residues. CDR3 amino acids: CASIRGRAKNIQYF. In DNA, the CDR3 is TGTGCCAGCATCCGCGGGAGAGCCAAAAACATTCAGTACTTC.

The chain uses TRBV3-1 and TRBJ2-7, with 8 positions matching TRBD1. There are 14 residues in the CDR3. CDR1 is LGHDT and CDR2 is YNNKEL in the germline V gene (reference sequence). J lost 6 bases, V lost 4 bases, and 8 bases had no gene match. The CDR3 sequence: CASSPQGVGGEQYF. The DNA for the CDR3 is TGTGCCAGCAGCCCACAGGGGGTCGGCGGCGAGCAGTACTTC.

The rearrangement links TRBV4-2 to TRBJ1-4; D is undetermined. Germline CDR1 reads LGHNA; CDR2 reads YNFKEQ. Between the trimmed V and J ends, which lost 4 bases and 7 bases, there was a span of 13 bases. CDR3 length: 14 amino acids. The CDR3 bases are TGTGCCAGCAGCCCAACCTTGGCCGGTGAAAAACTGTTTTTT. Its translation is CASSPTLAGEKLFF.

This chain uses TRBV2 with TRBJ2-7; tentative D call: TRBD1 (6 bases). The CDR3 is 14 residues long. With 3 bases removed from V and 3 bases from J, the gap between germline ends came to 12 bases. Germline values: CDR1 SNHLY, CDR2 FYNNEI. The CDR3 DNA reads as TGTGCCAGCAGTGAGTCCACAGGGCGCTACGAGCAGTACTTC. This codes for CASSESTGRYEQYF.

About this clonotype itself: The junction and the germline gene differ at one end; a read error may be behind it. CDR3 DNA sequence: TGCAGCGTTGAGGACAGGGGCCTTTTCACAGGTACGCAGTATTTT. This encodes CSVEDRGLFTGTQYF. This rearrangement joins TRBV29-1 to TRBJ2-3; 9 nucleotides match TRBD1. CDR1 and CDR2 (germline): SQVTM, ANQGSEA. The length of the CDR3 is 15 residues.

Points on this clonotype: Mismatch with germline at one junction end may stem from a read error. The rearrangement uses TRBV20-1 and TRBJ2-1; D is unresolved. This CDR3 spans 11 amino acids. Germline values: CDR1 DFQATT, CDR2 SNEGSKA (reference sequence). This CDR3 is CSARDGHEQFF. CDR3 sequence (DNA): TGCAGTGCCAGAGACGGTCATGAGCAGTTCTTC.

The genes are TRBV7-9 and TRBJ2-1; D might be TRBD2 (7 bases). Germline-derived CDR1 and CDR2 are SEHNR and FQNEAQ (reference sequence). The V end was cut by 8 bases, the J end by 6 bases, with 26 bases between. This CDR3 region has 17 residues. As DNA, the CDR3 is TGTGCCAGCGACTACAAGAGGGGGGGCGGCTCTGGCAATGAGCAGTTCTTC. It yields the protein CASDYKRGGGSGNEQFF.

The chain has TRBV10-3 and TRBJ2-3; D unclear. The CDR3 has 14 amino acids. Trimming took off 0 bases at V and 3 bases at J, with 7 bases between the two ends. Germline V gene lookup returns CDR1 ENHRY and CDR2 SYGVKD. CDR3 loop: CAISESFSTDTQYF. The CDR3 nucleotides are TGTGCCATCAGTGAGTCGTTCAGTACAGATACGCAGTATTTT.

CDR3 protein: CASSQDYRALDYEQYF. In DNA, the CDR3 is TGCGCCAGCAGCCAAGATTATCGGGCTCTTGATTACGAGCAGTACTTC. This rearrangement joins TRBV4-3 to TRBJ2-7, with unresolved D. V was pared by 0 bases and J by 4 bases, with 16 bases between. The CDR3 is made up of 16 amino acids. Germline V gene sequence: CDR1 LGHNA, CDR2 YSLEER.

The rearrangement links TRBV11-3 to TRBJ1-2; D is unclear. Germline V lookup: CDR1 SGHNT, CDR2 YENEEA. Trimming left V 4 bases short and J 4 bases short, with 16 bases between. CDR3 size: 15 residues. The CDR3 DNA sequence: TGTGCCAGCAGCTCCGCCTTTAGGACTTTCTATGGCTACACCTTC. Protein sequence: CASSSAFRTFYGYTF.

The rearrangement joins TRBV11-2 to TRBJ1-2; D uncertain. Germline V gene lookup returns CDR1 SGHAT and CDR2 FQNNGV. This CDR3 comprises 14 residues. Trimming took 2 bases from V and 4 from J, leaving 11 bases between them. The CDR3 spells CASSLRMQRYGYTF. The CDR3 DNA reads TGTGCCAGCAGCTTAAGGATGCAGCGCTATGGCTACACCTTC.

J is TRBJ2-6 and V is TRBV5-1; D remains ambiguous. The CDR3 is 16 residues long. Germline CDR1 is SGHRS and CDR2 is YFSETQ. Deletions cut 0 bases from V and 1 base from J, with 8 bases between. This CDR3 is CASSLDTLSGANVLTF. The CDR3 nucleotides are TGCGCCAGCAGCTTGGATACGCTTTCTGGGGCCAACGTCCTGACTTTC.

Here the CDR3 DNA reads TGTGCCAGCAGCCATAACAGGCTCTCGGGGAGAGAGACCCAGTACTTC. Translation: CASSHNRLSGRETQYF. The chain uses TRBV9 and TRBJ2-7; either TRBD1 or TRBD2 may fit D (5 bases each). The J call is in doubt because the DNA end fits TRBJ2-5 better. The CDR3 runs to 16 residues. Germline assignment: CDR1 SGDLS and CDR2 YYNGEE.

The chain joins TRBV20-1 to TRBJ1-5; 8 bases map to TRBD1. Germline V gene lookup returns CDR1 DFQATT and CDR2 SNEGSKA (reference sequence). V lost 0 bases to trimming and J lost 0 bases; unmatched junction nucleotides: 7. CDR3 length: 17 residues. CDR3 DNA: TGCAGTGCTAGAGACGGGAATACAGGGGGTAGCAATCAGCCCCAGCATTTT. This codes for CSARDGNTGGSNQPQHF.

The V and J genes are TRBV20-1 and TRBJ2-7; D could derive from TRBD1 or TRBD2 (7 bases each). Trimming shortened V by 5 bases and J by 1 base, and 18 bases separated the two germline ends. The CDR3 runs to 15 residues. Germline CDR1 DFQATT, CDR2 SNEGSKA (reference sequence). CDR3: CSAGGAGGGSYEQYF. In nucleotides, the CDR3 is TGCAGTGCTGGGGGGGCAGGGGGAGGGTCCTACGAGCAGTACTTC.

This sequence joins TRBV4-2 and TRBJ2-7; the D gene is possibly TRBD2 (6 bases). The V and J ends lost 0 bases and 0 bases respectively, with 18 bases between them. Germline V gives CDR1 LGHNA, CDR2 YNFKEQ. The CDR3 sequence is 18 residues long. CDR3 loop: CASSQDPPGGVGSYEQYF. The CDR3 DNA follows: TGTGCCAGCAGCCAAGATCCCCCAGGCGGGGTGGGCTCCTACGAGCAGTACTTC.

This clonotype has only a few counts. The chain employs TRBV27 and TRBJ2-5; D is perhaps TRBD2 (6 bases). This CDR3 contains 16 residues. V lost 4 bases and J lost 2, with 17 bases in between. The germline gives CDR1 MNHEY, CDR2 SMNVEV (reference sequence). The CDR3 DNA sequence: TGTGCCAGCAGTTCCCGGGCGGGGTATCTTCAAGAGACCCAGTACTTC. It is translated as CASSSRAGYLQETQYF.

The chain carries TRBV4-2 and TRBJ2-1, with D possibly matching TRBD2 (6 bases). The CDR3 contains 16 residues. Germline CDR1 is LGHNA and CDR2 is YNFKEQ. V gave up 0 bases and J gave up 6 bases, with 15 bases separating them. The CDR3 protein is CASSQEEQRGINEQFF. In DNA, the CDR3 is TGTGCCAGCAGCCAAGAGGAGCAACGCGGGATCAATGAGCAGTTCTTC.

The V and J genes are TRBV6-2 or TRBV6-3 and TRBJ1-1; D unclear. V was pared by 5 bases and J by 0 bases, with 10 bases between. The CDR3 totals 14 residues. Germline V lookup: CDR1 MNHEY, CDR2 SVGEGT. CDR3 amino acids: CASSDPRMNTEAFF. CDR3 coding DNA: TGTGCCAGCAGTGATCCCCGGATGAACACTGAAGCTTTCTTT.

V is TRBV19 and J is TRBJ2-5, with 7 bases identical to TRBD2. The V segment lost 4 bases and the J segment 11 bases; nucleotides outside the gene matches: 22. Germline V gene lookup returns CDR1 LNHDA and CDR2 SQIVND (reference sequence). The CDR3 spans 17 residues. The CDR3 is CASSTHTGRENYNEQYF. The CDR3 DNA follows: TGTGCCAGTAGTACCCACACTGGGCGGGAGAATTACAATGAGCAGTACTTC.

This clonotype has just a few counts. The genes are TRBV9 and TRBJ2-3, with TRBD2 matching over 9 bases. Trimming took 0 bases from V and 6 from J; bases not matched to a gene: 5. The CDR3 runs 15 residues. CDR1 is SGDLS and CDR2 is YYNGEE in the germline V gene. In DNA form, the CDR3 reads TGTGCCAGCAGCGTAGCCGGGACTAGCTGGGATACGCAGTATTTT. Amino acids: CASSVAGTSWDTQYF.

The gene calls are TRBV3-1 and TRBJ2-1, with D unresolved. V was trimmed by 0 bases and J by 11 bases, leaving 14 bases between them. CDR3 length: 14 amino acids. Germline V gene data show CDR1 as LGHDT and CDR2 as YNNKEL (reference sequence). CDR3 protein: CASSQDRLGLKQFF. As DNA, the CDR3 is TGTGCCAGCAGCCAAGATCGATTGGGCCTAAAGCAGTTCTTC.

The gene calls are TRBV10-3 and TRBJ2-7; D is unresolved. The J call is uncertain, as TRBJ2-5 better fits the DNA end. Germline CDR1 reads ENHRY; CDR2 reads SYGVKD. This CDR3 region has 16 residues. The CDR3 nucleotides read TGTGCCATCAGTGAGGAGGTCGTATCCCGAGCGGAGACCCAGTACTTC. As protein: CAISEEVVSRAETQYF.

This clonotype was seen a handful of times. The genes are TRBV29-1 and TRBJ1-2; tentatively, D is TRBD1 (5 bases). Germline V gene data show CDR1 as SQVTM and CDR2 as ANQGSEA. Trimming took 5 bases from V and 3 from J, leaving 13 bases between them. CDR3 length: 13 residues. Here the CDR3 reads CSVHSGTDYGYTF. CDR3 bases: TGCAGCGTTCATAGCGGGACGGACTATGGCTACACCTTC.

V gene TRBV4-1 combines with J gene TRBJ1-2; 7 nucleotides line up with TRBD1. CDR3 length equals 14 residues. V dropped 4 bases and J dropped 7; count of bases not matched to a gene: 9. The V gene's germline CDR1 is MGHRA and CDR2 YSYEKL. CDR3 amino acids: CASSRVAGDSGYTF. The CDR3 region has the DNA TGCGCCAGCAGCCGAGTTGCAGGGGACAGTGGCTACACCTTC.

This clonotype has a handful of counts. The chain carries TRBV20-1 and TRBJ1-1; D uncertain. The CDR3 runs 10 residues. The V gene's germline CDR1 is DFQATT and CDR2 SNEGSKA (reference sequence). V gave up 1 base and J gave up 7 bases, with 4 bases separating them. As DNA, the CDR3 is TGCAGTGCTAGAGGAGATGAAGCTTTCTTT. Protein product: CSARGDEAFF.